This T cell receptor (beta chain) was sequenced in a study of T cell responses to AZD1222 COVID-19 vaccine (dated by TCRdb to about 2021). Study-wide context: TCR sequencing covered 233 trial participants: 200 to 210 given two doses of AZD1222 and 26 given two doses of MenACWY control vaccine. Trial participants were enrolled by age into subgroups of 18-55, 56-69 and 70-plus years, and around 140, 26 and 57 TCR-sequenced participants, respectively, were included in these subgroups. On the study overall, not on this receptor specifically: The whole spike protein was spanned by vaccine-associated CD4 TCRs, and dominant responses were seen in regions 160-218 and 743-854. Participants were mostly white British and included more females than males, and it was suggested by the authors that clonal diversity may have been underestimated. After two AZD1222 doses, spike-specific TCR breadth and depth were significantly higher than at day 0 and than in MenACWY recipients. Epitopes outside the regions mutated in the B.1.351 and B.1.1.7 variants were reportedly recognized by nearly half of the unique spike-specific TCRs. No day 14 peak-response samples were available, so repertoires were characterized only after the peak T cell response. Conclusions about previously exposed vaccinees are limited, since just five to seven AZD1222 recipients were seropositive for SARS-CoV-2 at baseline. The 56-69-year group was small, and its depth increase did not reach significance, likely because of low power.

The CDR3 regions of human TCRbeta chains were subjected to immunosequencing. As for the original processing: TCRs in the repertoires were compared against a reference library of SARS-CoV-2-specific TCRs that had been generated with the MIRA antigen-specificity platform. Breadth was defined as the fraction of unique TCRs that were SARS-CoV-2-associated, and depth was defined as the fraction of total T cells that were SARS-CoV-2-associated. Each spike-specific TCR was assigned to its reactive spike region and to a CD4 or CD8 class using the MIRA data. Log10-transformed breadth and depth values were compared by one-way ANOVA with Sidak's multiple comparisons tests. Imported from immuneACCESS, the table was reduced by TCRdb to in-frame sequences with V and J called. These copies leave out some clones; in studies compared against another copy, an unresolved V gene accounts for under half, and the cause of the remainder is not known. The DNA gave D and trimming, while V, J and clone size come from that table. This sample holds about 110,000 clones; around 87% were observed only once. The ten most abundant clones make up about 4% of the sample.

In this sample, this clone turned up a few times. Its antigen remains unidentified. One base away there is no much larger clone; base qualities are not given. For CDR1 and CDR2, the germline V gene lists SGHRS and YFSETQ. The CDR3 sequence holds 15 residues, the cysteine and phenylalanine included. The retained sequence is limited to the CDR3, 45 bases, with the frame set at the first base. V is cut back by 4 bases and J by 3 bases, with 10 bases in the junction unmatched. Reading the label with the study, this specimen's time point is: about 28 days (+/-7) after the second vaccine dose. AZD1222 recipients given second doses at about 4 weeks or at about 12 weeks were pooled, since spike-specific TCR depth and breadth were not found to differ between the two schedules. Samples from vaccinated people were obtained from the UK trials COV001 and COV002, which included a single-blind randomized controlled phase 2/3 trial of AZD1222 (ChAdOx1 nCoV-19) in healthy adults. Trial participant PBMC samples were collected at day 0 and day 28 after the second dose for TCRbeta chain sequencing.

Sequences were derived from peripheral blood, sampled 28 days after the second AZD1222 dose. The chain couples TRBV5-1 to TRBJ2-7; 7 bases in the junction line up with TRBD2. The sequence came from an adult who received the AZD1222 COVID-19 vaccine. The nucleotides read TGCGCCAGCAGCCCTCGGGGGGAGAACCACTACGAGCAGTACTTC. This gives the protein CASSPRGENHYEQYF.